Presented here are 30 T cell receptor beta chains from one specimen sequenced in a study of blood T cells in healthy people across ages. Together with a sample-barcoded 5' primer, a J-beta primer mix was included in a second PCR lasting about 7 to 11 cycles. Via MiXCR, TCRdb re-called the 5' RACE reads, giving one row per CDR3 protein. The table has over 1.5 million distinct CDR3 sequences, about 50% seen once. The specimen was blood. The receptors come from a woman aged 40 to 50 in good health.

V is TRBV28 and J is TRBJ2-7; no definite D call. This CDR3 spans 14 amino acids. Between the trimmed V and J ends, which lost 6 bases and 0 bases, there was a span of 12 bases. Per germline, CDR1 MDHEN and CDR2 SYDVKM. CDR3 bases: TGTGCCAGCAGCCGAGGACGGACCTCCTACGAGCAGTACTTC. Translating gives CASSRGRTSYEQYF.

This clonotype showed up just a few times. V usage is TRBV12-3 or TRBV12-4 and J usage is TRBJ2-7; D possibly corresponds to TRBD2 (6 bases). Trimming left V 7 bases short and J 1 base short, with 11 bases between. This CDR3 comprises 13 residues. CDR3 nucleotide sequence: TGTGCCAGCACCTCGACTAGGTCCTACGAGCAGTACTTC. Translating it yields CASTSTRSYEQYF.

The J gene is TRBJ2-4, the V gene TRBV20-1; 7 nucleotides match TRBD2. The J call may be in error: the DNA end matches TRBJ2-7 better. The CDR3 is 14 residues long. CDR1 is DFQATT and CDR2 is SNEGSKA in the germline V gene (reference sequence). Here the CDR3 reads CSARGGGRFYEQYF. DNA of the CDR3: TGCAGTGCTAGAGGGGGCGGGAGATTTTACGAGCAGTACTTC.

This clonotype has only one observation. The rearrangement joins TRBV6-2 or TRBV6-3 to TRBJ2-5; possible D gene TRBD1, 5 bases. V lost 6 bases to trimming and J lost 1 base, with 12 bases between them. Germline loops: CDR1 MNHEY, CDR2 SVGEGT. This CDR3 is 14 amino acids long. Here the CDR3 DNA reads TGTGCCAGCAGACGACAGTGGCCCCAAGAGACCCAGTACTTC. Its translation is CASRRQWPQETQYF.

This clonotype has more than one count but fewer than ten. V gene TRBV5-1 combines with J gene TRBJ2-3; D unclear. CDR1 is SGHRS, CDR2 YFSETQ, per germline. The germline V and J ends were trimmed by 2 bases and 1 base, with 8 bases remaining between them. This CDR3 contains 14 residues. Here the CDR3 reads CASSLTHGTDTQYF. As DNA, the CDR3 is TGCGCCAGCAGCTTAACGCACGGCACAGATACGCAGTATTTT.

This clonotype was seen only a few times. This chain joins TRBV27 and TRBJ1-6; D not certain. The V end lost 3 bases, the J end lost 0 bases, and 15 bases lay between the germline ends. Looked up from germline, CDR1 is MNHEY and CDR2 is SMNVEV (reference sequence). The CDR3 is 18 residues long. The CDR3 protein is CASSFRLQSSSYNSPLHF. CDR3 DNA: TGTGCCAGCAGTTTCAGACTACAGAGTAGCTCCTATAATTCACCCCTCCACTTT.

This chain links TRBV7-2 with TRBJ2-5; TRBD2 matches 10 bases. V lost 3 bases, J lost 1 base, and 5 bases stayed unmatched. This CDR3 spans 16 amino acids. Germline CDR1 SGHTA, CDR2 FQGNSA. The CDR3 DNA sequence: TGTGCCAGCAGCTTGGTGCAGCGGGGGGGCCAAGAGACCCAGTACTTC. It yields the protein CASSLVQRGGQETQYF. Looking up the rest from reference TRBV7-2 and TRBJ2-5 gives the full variable domain: GAGVSQSPSNKVTEKGKDVELRCDPISGHTALYWYRQSLGQGLEFLIYFQGNSAPDKSGLPSDRFSAERTGGSVSTLTIQRTQQEDSAVYLCASSLVQRGGQETQYFGPGTRLLVL.

The chain has TRBV20-1 and TRBJ2-5; D ambiguous. TRBJ2-7 matches the DNA end more closely, so the J call is doubtful. The CDR3 spans 12 residues. The germline V gene encodes CDR1 DFQATT and CDR2 SNEGSKA (reference sequence). DNA of the CDR3: TGCAGTGCTACATTGACCGGAAACGAGCAGTACTTC. Protein product: CSATLTGNEQYF.

The rearrangement links TRBV28 to TRBJ2-5; D not resolved. The V gene lost 2 bases and the J gene lost 11 bases, with 15 bases spanning the gap. The CDR3 covers 13 residues. Germline lookup yields CDR1 MDHEN and CDR2 SYDVKM. CDR3 DNA: TGTGCCAGCAGTTTACCCCATTCGAATGAGCAGTACTTC. It specifies CASSLPHSNEQYF.

As regards this clonotype: A junction boundary mismatches the germline segment, possibly from a read error. This rearrangement joins TRBV12-3 or TRBV12-4 to TRBJ2-1, with TRBD1 identical over 9 bases. The CDR3 is 15 amino acids. This chain's CDR3 is CVSSPTGGPYNEQFF. Written as DNA, the CDR3 is TGTGTCAGCAGCCCTACAGGGGGCCCCTACAATGAGCAGTTCTTC.

The chain employs TRBV3-1 and TRBJ2-3; 7 bases align to TRBD2. Germline V gives CDR1 LGHDT, CDR2 YNNKEL (reference sequence). V was clipped by 2 bases and J by 0 bases; unmatched bases: 5. The CDR3 spans 16 residues. DNA of the CDR3: TGTGCCAGCAGCCAAAGAGCGGGGACTAGCACAGATACGCAGTATTTT. The encoded protein is CASSQRAGTSTDTQYF.

V is TRBV4-3 and J is TRBJ2-5; possible D gene TRBD1, 6 bases. CDR3 size: 16 residues. Germline V lookup: CDR1 LGHNA, CDR2 YSLEER. Trimming took off 0 bases at V and 11 bases at J, with 22 bases between the two ends. Written as DNA, the CDR3 is TGCGCCAGCAGCCAAGATGGGGGCACTCATTACAATGAGCAGTACTTC. It codes for CASSQDGGTHYNEQYF.

This clonotype came up a few times. Compared with germline, one end of the junction differs, possibly owing to a read error. This chain connects TRBV27 to TRBJ2-7; perhaps TRBD2 as D (6 bases). The CDR3 consists of 14 residues. The V gene's germline CDR1 is MNHEY and CDR2 SMNVEV (reference sequence). The CDR3 sequence is CASSPGLGSYEQYF. The CDR3 DNA is TGCGCCAGCAGCCCGGGACTTGGCTCCTACGAGCAGTACTTC.

The chain joins TRBV5-1 to TRBJ1-4; 9 bases map to TRBD1. Looked up from germline, CDR1 is SGHRS and CDR2 is YFSETQ. The CDR3 runs 16 residues. The trim removed 3 bases at V and 1 base at J, leaving 4 bases unmatched. This chain's CDR3 is CASSYTGGGTNEKLFF. In DNA, the CDR3 is TGCGCCAGCAGCTATACAGGGGGCGGAACTAATGAAAAACTGTTTTTT.

This clonotype has just a few counts. J is TRBJ2-3 and V is TRBV6-2 or TRBV6-3; 7 bases match TRBD2. CDR1 is MNHEY and CDR2 is SVGEGT in the germline V gene. The V gene end was trimmed by 0 bases and the J gene end by 14 bases; junction bases not matched to a gene: 8. The CDR3 extends over 13 amino acids. The CDR3 here is CASSYSTGLEWYF. As DNA, the CDR3 is TGTGCCAGCAGTTACTCGACTGGACTAGAGTGGTATTTT.

The chain employs TRBV20-1 and TRBJ2-3; 9 positions agree with TRBD1. V lost 4 bases, J lost 6 bases, and 8 bases stayed unmatched. Germline values: CDR1 DFQATT, CDR2 SNEGSKA (reference sequence). The length of the CDR3 is 14 residues. CDR3 residues: CSATRDRDRDTQYF. CDR3 sequence (DNA): TGCAGTGCTACCCGGGACAGGGATCGGGATACGCAGTATTTT.

The J gene is TRBJ2-1, the V gene TRBV11-3, with TRBD1 matching 9 bases. The CDR3 is made up of 16 amino acids. V trimming: 5 bases; J trimming: 3 bases; junction bases outside the gene matches: 8. CDR1 is SGHNT and CDR2 is YENEEA in the germline V gene. In DNA, the CDR3 is TGTGCCAGCAGCCGAGCCGGGACAGGGTACTACAATGAGCAGTTCTTC. Translation gives CASSRAGTGYYNEQFF. The entire variable domain, with the rest obtained from reference TRBV11-3 and TRBJ2-1, is as follows: EAGVVQSPRYKIIEKKQPVAFWCNPISGHNTLYWYLQNLGQGPELLIRYENEEAVDDSQLPKDRFSAERLKGVDSTLKIQPAELGDSAVYLCASSRAGTGYYNEQFFGPGTRLTVL.

The J gene is TRBJ2-4, the V gene TRBV12-3 or TRBV12-4; 7 nucleotides agree with TRBD1. V shed 7 bases and J 0 bases; nucleotides not matched to a gene: 6. CDR3 size: 15 residues. CDR3 in DNA: TGTGCCAGCACGGGACAGTCAATAGCCAAAAACATTCAGTACTTC. Protein: CASTGQSIAKNIQYF.

This clonotype has only a few counts. The rearrangement uses TRBV5-1 and TRBJ2-1, with no clear D. The CDR3 length is 14 residues. Germline V gives CDR1 SGHRS, CDR2 YFSETQ. Trimming took off 2 bases at V and 3 bases at J, with 9 bases between the two ends. The CDR3 sequence is CASSLALNYNEQFF. The DNA of the CDR3 is TGCGCCAGCAGCTTAGCACTTAACTACAATGAGCAGTTCTTC.

The chain links TRBV7-2 to TRBJ2-1; maybe TRBD2 (6 bases). The germline V and J ends were trimmed by 6 bases and 13 bases, with 22 bases remaining between them. The germline V gene encodes CDR1 SGHTA and CDR2 FQGNSA. The CDR3 spans 14 residues. Here the CDR3 reads CASSSFAGQETQFF. The CDR3, as DNA: TGTGCCAGCAGTTCGTTTGCGGGGCAAGAGACCCAGTTCTTC.

This clonotype was seen more than once but under ten times. This rearrangement joins TRBV5-1 to TRBJ1-2; D uncertain. The CDR3 totals 15 residues. The V end was cut by 2 bases, the J end by 6 bases, with 17 bases between. The germline CDR1 and CDR2 sequences are SGHRS and YFSETQ. CDR3 coding DNA: TGCGCCAGCAGCTTTATGGGTACCTTCGGAGATGGCTACACCTTC. Residues: CASSFMGTFGDGYTF. The variable domain in full, completed from reference TRBV5-1 and TRBJ1-2, reads KAGVTQTPRYLIKTRGQQVTLSCSPISGHRSVSWYQQTPGQGLQFLFEYFSETQRNKGNFPGRFSGRQFSNSRSEMNVSTLELGDSALYLCASSFMGTFGDGYTFGSGTRLTVV.

This clonotype occurred a few times. The chain has TRBV6-6 and TRBJ2-5; D remains unclear. Germline CDR1 reads MNHNY; CDR2 reads SVGAGI (reference sequence). The CDR3 covers 15 residues. The V and J ends lost 4 bases and 2 bases respectively, with 14 bases between them. In nucleotides, the CDR3 is TGTGCCAGCAGTTCCCCCTTTGATAGGCAAGAGACCCAGTACTTC. It specifies CASSSPFDRQETQYF.

There are a few counts of this clonotype. This chain connects TRBV6-5 to TRBJ2-1; D is possibly TRBD2 (7 bases). V gave up 7 bases and J gave up 5 bases, with 18 bases separating them. CDR1 is MNHEY, CDR2 SVGAGI, per germline. This CDR3 has 15 residues. The DNA for the CDR3 is TGTGCCAGCACCCCCCCGGGGGGCTCGAACAATGAGCAGTTCTTC. The encoded protein is CASTPPGGSNNEQFF.

This clonotype was detected only once. The V gene is TRBV6-5, the J gene TRBJ2-1; 9 nucleotides agree with TRBD2. The CDR3 is 15 residues long. The germline V gene encodes CDR1 MNHEY and CDR2 SVGAGI. The J segment lost 8 bases and the V segment lost 8 bases, leaving 13 bases of the junction unmatched. This chain's CDR3 is CASAILAGGVDEQFF. CDR3 nucleotides: TGTGCCAGCGCCATTCTGGCGGGGGGGGTCGATGAGCAGTTCTTC.

This clonotype was detected only once. The chain recombines TRBV28 with TRBJ2-4; D may be TRBD2 (5 bases). Judging by the DNA end, TRBJ2-7 fits better; the J call may be wrong. The CDR3 extends over 13 amino acids. Germline V CDR1 and CDR2: MDHEN, SYDVKM. CDR3 sequence (DNA): TGTGCCAGCAGTTCACTAGTAAGGTACGAGCAGTACTTC. Amino acid sequence: CASSSLVRYEQYF.

The CDR3 DNA reads as TGCGCCAGCAGCTTAGACAGGGACCTCCTGTCACCCCTCCACTTT. Encoded protein: CASSLDRDLLSPLHF. The chain couples TRBV5-1 to TRBJ1-6, with 7 bases fitting TRBD1. CDR1 is SGHRS, CDR2 YFSETQ, per germline. CDR3 size: 15 residues. V shed 2 bases, J shed 10 bases, and the junction held 9 bases outside the gene matches. Combining the CDR3 with reference TRBV5-1 and TRBJ1-6 gives the whole variable domain KAGVTQTPRYLIKTRGQQVTLSCSPISGHRSVSWYQQTPGQGLQFLFEYFSETQRNKGNFPGRFSGRQFSNSRSEMNVSTLELGDSALYLCASSLDRDLLSPLHFGNGTRLTVT.

The rearrangement uses TRBV20-1 and TRBJ2-7; 12 nucleotides line up with TRBD2. The DNA end lines up better with TRBJ2-5; the J call may be wrong. Germline V gene data show CDR1 as DFQATT and CDR2 as SNEGSKA (reference sequence). The CDR3 extends over 15 amino acids. The CDR3 DNA is TGCAGTGCGCGAGGACTAGCGGGGACTCGAGAGACCCAGTACTTC. Protein product: CSARGLAGTRETQYF.

V is TRBV6-2 or TRBV6-3 and J is TRBJ2-3, with 9 positions matching TRBD1. Germline trimming cut 6 bases from V and 5 bases from J; bases unmatched to any gene: 9. Germline loops: CDR1 MNHEY, CDR2 SVGEGT. This CDR3 is built from 15 residues. The DNA for the CDR3 is TGTGCCAGCAGCAATTGGGACAGGGAGAGAGATACGCAGTATTTT. Translating it yields CASSNWDRERDTQYF.

This clonotype has a handful of counts. The chain combines TRBV10-3 with TRBJ2-1, with TRBD1 matching over 8 bases. This CDR3 is 15 amino acids long. CDR1 and CDR2 from the germline V gene are ENHRY and SYGVKD. Unmatched junction bases numbered 2, after V lost 1 base and J lost 3 bases. The CDR3 protein is CAISEFGQGYNEQFF. CDR3 sequence (DNA): TGTGCCATCAGTGAGTTCGGACAGGGCTACAATGAGCAGTTCTTC.

The count of this clonotype is one. This chain joins TRBV6-1 and TRBJ2-3, with 9 bases lining up with TRBD2. This CDR3 region has 18 residues. CDR1 and CDR2 (germline): MNHNS, SASEGT. The trim removed 1 base at V and 0 bases at J, leaving 8 bases unmatched. The CDR3 region has the DNA TGTGCCAGCAGTGAAGGGGGATTAGCGGGGGATAGCACAGATACGCAGTATTTT. This codes for CASSEGGLAGDSTDTQYF.